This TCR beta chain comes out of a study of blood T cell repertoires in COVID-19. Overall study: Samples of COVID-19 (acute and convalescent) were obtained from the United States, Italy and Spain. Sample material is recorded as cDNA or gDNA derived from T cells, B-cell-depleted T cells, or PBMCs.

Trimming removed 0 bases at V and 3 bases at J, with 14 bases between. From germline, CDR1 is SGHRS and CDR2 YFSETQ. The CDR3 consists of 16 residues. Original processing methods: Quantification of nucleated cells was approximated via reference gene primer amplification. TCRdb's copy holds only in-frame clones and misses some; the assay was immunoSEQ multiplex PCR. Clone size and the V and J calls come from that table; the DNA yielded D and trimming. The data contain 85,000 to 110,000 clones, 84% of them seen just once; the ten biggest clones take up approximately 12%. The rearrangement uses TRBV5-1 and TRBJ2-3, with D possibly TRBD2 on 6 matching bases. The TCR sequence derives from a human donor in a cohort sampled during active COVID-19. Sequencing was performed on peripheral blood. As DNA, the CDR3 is TGCGCCAGCAGCTTGGGCTCGGAGGGAGGTACAGATACGCAGTATTTT. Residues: CASSLGSEGGTDTQYF.